Listed below are T cell receptor beta chains from one sample, sequenced in a study of blood T cell repertoires in COVID-19. Using immunoSEQ multiplex PCR, the repertoire was profiled, and TCRdb retains in-frame clones only, with some absent. Altogether approximately 170,000 clones are present, approximately 85% being singletons, with the ten largest covering 11%. The sequencing input was peripheral blood. The receptors originated from a man aged 55 to 70 with active or convalescent COVID-19. CDR3s include the opening cysteine and the closing phenylalanine or tryptophan. Fields, in order: D gene, V gene, J gene, clone size, CDR3 DNA, CDR3 protein. D genes are given only for firm matches. The listing skips clone size in some rows; elsewhere it reads once, few, many or a size class.

d_call: TRBD2; v_call: TRBV6-5; j_call: TRBJ2-1; clone_size: -; cdr3_nt: TGTGCCAGCAGTCCCGGGACTAGCGGGAGCGGGGAGCAGTTCTTC; cdr3_aa: CASSPGTSGSGEQFF
d_call: TRBD1; v_call: TRBV20-1; j_call: TRBJ2-7; clone_size: -; cdr3_nt: TGCAGTGCTAGTAGGACAGGGTCAATCTCCTACGAGCAGTACTTC; cdr3_aa: CSASRTGSISYEQYF
d_call: -; v_call: TRBV10-3; j_call: TRBJ1-5; clone_size: -; cdr3_nt: TGTGCCATCAGTGAGGGGCAGGCAAGCAATCAGCCCCAGCATTTT; cdr3_aa: CAISEGQASNQPQHF
d_call: TRBD2; v_call: TRBV11-2; j_call: TRBJ2-3; clone_size: -; cdr3_nt: TGTGCCAGCAGCCTTCGACTAGCGGGGGATACAGATACGCAGTATTTT; cdr3_aa: CASSLRLAGDTDTQYF
d_call: -; v_call: TRBV14; j_call: TRBJ1-2; clone_size: -; cdr3_nt: TGTGCCAGCAGACAAACCGGGACAAGTTATGGCTACACCTTC; cdr3_aa: CASRQTGTSYGYTF
d_call: TRBD1; v_call: TRBV18; j_call: TRBJ1-2; clone_size: -; cdr3_nt: TGTGCCAGCTCACCCTCAGGGGGAGTCGTTGGCTACACCTTC; cdr3_aa: CASSPSGGVVGYTF
d_call: -; v_call: TRBV19; j_call: TRBJ1-1; clone_size: -; cdr3_nt: TGTGCCAGTAGTATCCGCCTCCGGGACTCTAGGAACACTGAAGCTTTCTTT; cdr3_aa: CASSIRLRDSRNTEAFF
d_call: -; v_call: TRBV29-1; j_call: TRBJ2-7; clone_size: -; cdr3_nt: TGCAGCGTCGAGACAGGCACCTACGAGCAGTACTTC; cdr3_aa: CSVETGTYEQYF
d_call: TRBD1; v_call: TRBV29-1; j_call: TRBJ2-4; clone_size: -; cdr3_nt: TGCAGCATCTCCGGCGACAGGGGGCTAGCCAAAAACATTCAGTACTTC; cdr3_aa: CSISGDRGLAKNIQYF
d_call: -; v_call: TRBV3-1/TRBV3-2; j_call: TRBJ1-1; clone_size: -; cdr3_nt: TGTGCCAGCAGCCAGAACAGGGTCGAAGCTTTCTTT; cdr3_aa: CASSQNRVEAFF
d_call: -; v_call: TRBV29-1; j_call: TRBJ2-1; clone_size: -; cdr3_nt: TGCAGCGTTACCGGGACACTTTACAATGAGCAGTTCTTC; cdr3_aa: CSVTGTLYNEQFF
d_call: -; v_call: TRBV5-1; j_call: TRBJ1-4; clone_size: -; cdr3_nt: TGCGCCAGCAGCTCTCAACGGGGGAGGGAAGAAAAACTGTTTTTT; cdr3_aa: CASSSQRGREEKLFF
d_call: -; v_call: TRBV11-3; j_call: TRBJ2-3; clone_size: once; cdr3_nt: TGTGCCAGCAGCTTCGGAGGGTCCCCTAGCACAGATACGCAGTATTTT; cdr3_aa: CASSFGGSPSTDTQYF
d_call: TRBD1; v_call: TRBV2; j_call: TRBJ2-2; clone_size: -; cdr3_nt: TGTGCCAGCAGACGCGACAGGGCGAACACCGGGGAGCTGTTTTTT; cdr3_aa: CASRRDRANTGELFF
d_call: -; v_call: TRBV5-1; j_call: TRBJ1-2; clone_size: -; cdr3_nt: TGCGCCAGCAGCTTGGATGGGACATGGGGCTACACCTTC; cdr3_aa: CASSLDGTWGYTF
d_call: TRBD2; v_call: TRBV3-1/TRBV3-2; j_call: TRBJ2-3; clone_size: -; cdr3_nt: TGTGCCAGCAGCCAAGGGCGGGAGACAGATACGCAGTATTTT; cdr3_aa: CASSQGRETDTQYF
d_call: TRBD2; v_call: TRBV3-1/TRBV3-2; j_call: TRBJ2-7; clone_size: -; cdr3_nt: TGTGCCAGCAGCCATGCCAGCGGGAGGCTCCCCTACGAGCAGTACTTC; cdr3_aa: CASSHASGRLPYEQYF
d_call: -; v_call: TRBV2; j_call: TRBJ1-2; clone_size: -; cdr3_nt: TGTGCCAGCAGTACCGGGGGGGCTAACTATGGCTACACCTTC; cdr3_aa: CASSTGGANYGYTF
d_call: -; v_call: TRBV5-1; j_call: TRBJ1-6; clone_size: -; cdr3_nt: TGCGCCAGCAGCTCCGGGATTTATAATTCACCCCTCCACTTT; cdr3_aa: CASSSGIYNSPLHF
d_call: TRBD1; v_call: TRBV19; j_call: TRBJ1-5; clone_size: -; cdr3_nt: TGTGCCAGTAGTACCCAGGGGGCGCGGGGCAATCAGCCCCAGCATTTT; cdr3_aa: CASSTQGARGNQPQHF
d_call: TRBD2; v_call: TRBV7-3; j_call: TRBJ2-1; clone_size: -; cdr3_nt: TGTGCCAGCAGCGCTACAGGACTAGCGGAAAAACAGTTCTTC; cdr3_aa: CASSATGLAEKQFF
d_call: -; v_call: TRBV10-3; j_call: TRBJ2-5; clone_size: -; cdr3_nt: TGTGCCATCAGTATCACAGGGTCGCAAGAGACCCAGTACTTC; cdr3_aa: CAISITGSQETQYF
d_call: TRBD1; v_call: TRBV13; j_call: TRBJ2-7; clone_size: -; cdr3_nt: TGTGCCAGCAGCCTCGGGACAGGGGAGTCCTACGAGCAGTACTTC; cdr3_aa: CASSLGTGESYEQYF
d_call: -; v_call: TRBV3-1/TRBV3-2; j_call: TRBJ1-2; clone_size: -; cdr3_nt: TGTGCCAGCAGCCACGGGGGAATCTTATTAGCTAACTATGGCTACACCTTC; cdr3_aa: CASSHGGILLANYGYTF
d_call: TRBD2; v_call: TRBV7-9; j_call: TRBJ2-5; clone_size: few; cdr3_nt: TGTGCCAGCAGCATCGGGACTAGCGGAAGTCTGCGGGAGACCCAGTACTTC; cdr3_aa: CASSIGTSGSLRETQYF
d_call: -; v_call: TRBV10-3; j_call: TRBJ2-3; clone_size: many; cdr3_nt: TGTGCCATCAGTGAGGGGGGCCGCCCGCAAGATACGCAGTATTTT; cdr3_aa: CAISEGGRPQDTQYF
d_call: TRBD1; v_call: TRBV11-3; j_call: TRBJ1-4; clone_size: -; cdr3_nt: TGTGCCAGCAGCTCCCGAAACGGGGGAAAGGGACAGCCTAATGAAAAACTGTTTTTT; cdr3_aa: CASSSRNGGKGQPNEKLFF
d_call: TRBD1; v_call: TRBV5-1; j_call: TRBJ1-4; clone_size: -; cdr3_nt: TGCGCCAGCAGCCCGGCATCCGGACAGGCTAATGAAAAACTGTTTTTT; cdr3_aa: CASSPASGQANEKLFF
d_call: TRBD1; v_call: TRBV6-5; j_call: TRBJ1-2; clone_size: -; cdr3_nt: TGTGCCAGCAGTTACTCTTCAGGGGGCGGCTATGGCTACACCTTC; cdr3_aa: CASSYSSGGGYGYTF
d_call: -; v_call: TRBV6-6; j_call: TRBJ1-3; clone_size: -; cdr3_nt: TGTGCCAGCAGTAGAGGGGAGGCAACTGGAAACACCATATATTTT; cdr3_aa: CASSRGEATGNTIYF
d_call: TRBD1; v_call: TRBV10-1; j_call: TRBJ1-2; clone_size: -; cdr3_nt: TGCGCCAGCAGTGAGTCCCGACAGGGTTATGGCTACACCTTC; cdr3_aa: CASSESRQGYGYTF
d_call: TRBD2; v_call: TRBV4-1; j_call: TRBJ2-1; clone_size: -; cdr3_nt: TGCGCCAGCAGCCAAGATCAGCGGGAGAGGTCCTACAATGAGCAGTTCTTC; cdr3_aa: CASSQDQRERSYNEQFF
d_call: -; v_call: TRBV2; j_call: TRBJ2-1; clone_size: -; cdr3_nt: TGTGCCGCGAGGTGGGACTCCGTTCGGAGTGAGCAGTTCTTC; cdr3_aa: CAARWDSVRSEQFF
d_call: -; v_call: TRBV5-8; j_call: TRBJ2-5; clone_size: -; cdr3_nt: TGTGCCAGCCTGAGGGACACCTCCCAAGAGACCCAGTACTTC; cdr3_aa: CASLRDTSQETQYF
d_call: -; v_call: TRBV28; j_call: TRBJ1-5; clone_size: few; cdr3_nt: TGTGCCAGCAGCTCGGGAGCGAAACAGCCCCAGCATTTT; cdr3_aa: CASSSGAKQPQHF
d_call: -; v_call: TRBV7-9; j_call: TRBJ2-7; clone_size: -; cdr3_nt: TGTGCCAGCAGCTTAGTGCAGACTGACGAGCAGTACTTC; cdr3_aa: CASSLVQTDEQYF
d_call: -; v_call: TRBV24-1; j_call: TRBJ2-5; clone_size: -; cdr3_nt: TGTGCCACCAGTGATGGGGGACTGGAGTACTTC; cdr3_aa: CATSDGGLEYF
d_call: TRBD2; v_call: TRBV9; j_call: TRBJ2-1; clone_size: -; cdr3_nt: TGTGCCAGCAGCGTAGGGGCTAGCGGGGGATTTAATGAGCAGTTCTTC; cdr3_aa: CASSVGASGGFNEQFF
d_call: TRBD1; v_call: TRBV7-9; j_call: TRBJ2-2; clone_size: few; cdr3_nt: TGTGCCAGCAGCCCACCTTTTCGGCAGGGGGTTGGCGGGGAGCTGTTTTTT; cdr3_aa: CASSPPFRQGVGGELFF
d_call: -; v_call: TRBV3-1/TRBV3-2; j_call: TRBJ2-2; clone_size: -; cdr3_nt: TGTGCCAGCAGCCAATTCGGGGGTTCCGGGGAGCTGTTTTTT; cdr3_aa: CASSQFGGSGELFF
d_call: TRBD2; v_call: TRBV5-6; j_call: TRBJ2-3; clone_size: few; cdr3_nt: TGTGCCAGCAGCGAGGGAAGCGGGGGGGGCACAGATACGCAGTATTTT; cdr3_aa: CASSEGSGGGTDTQYF
d_call: TRBD2; v_call: TRBV7-9; j_call: TRBJ2-2; clone_size: -; cdr3_nt: TGTGCCAGCAGCACGGGACTAGGAGCCGCCGGGGAGCTGTTTTTT; cdr3_aa: CASSTGLGAAGELFF
d_call: -; v_call: TRBV4-2; j_call: TRBJ2-1; clone_size: once; cdr3_nt: TGTGCCAGCAGCCAGGTCGGGGGGCGTGGTTCCGCTGAGCAGTTCTTC; cdr3_aa: CASSQVGGRGSAEQFF
d_call: TRBD1; v_call: TRBV5-5; j_call: TRBJ2-7; clone_size: -; cdr3_nt: TGTGCCAGCAGCCGCCCCGGGACAGGCACCTACGAGCAGTACTTC; cdr3_aa: CASSRPGTGTYEQYF
d_call: -; v_call: TRBV25-1; j_call: TRBJ2-1; clone_size: -; cdr3_nt: TGTGCCAGCAGTGAATGGCGGTCCCGTGACAATGAGCAGTTCTTC; cdr3_aa: CASSEWRSRDNEQFF
d_call: TRBD1; v_call: TRBV6-1; j_call: TRBJ1-2; clone_size: -; cdr3_nt: TGTGCCAGCAGTGAAGAATGGACAGGGGCCCGAAACTATGGCTACACCTTC; cdr3_aa: CASSEEWTGARNYGYTF
d_call: -; v_call: TRBV7-6; j_call: TRBJ1-6; clone_size: -; cdr3_nt: TGTGCCAGCAGCAACCAGTCGCCCCTTAATTCACCCCTCCACTTT; cdr3_aa: CASSNQSPLNSPLHF
d_call: -; v_call: TRBV28; j_call: TRBJ2-1; clone_size: -; cdr3_nt: TGTGCCACCAGACAGGACGTAAGCTCCTACAATGAGCAGTTCTTC; cdr3_aa: CATRQDVSSYNEQFF
d_call: -; v_call: TRBV13; j_call: TRBJ2-2; clone_size: -; cdr3_nt: TGTGCCAGCAGCTTAGGCCGGAGGCCTGAGCTGTTTTTT; cdr3_aa: CASSLGRRPELFF
d_call: TRBD2; v_call: TRBV13; j_call: TRBJ2-7; clone_size: few; cdr3_nt: TGTGCCAGCAGCTCCCCCGGGACTATTGGAACGTCCGAGCAGTACTTC; cdr3_aa: CASSSPGTIGTSEQYF
d_call: TRBD2; v_call: TRBV6-1; j_call: TRBJ2-7; clone_size: -; cdr3_nt: TGTGCCAGCAGTGAAGGGGCTAGCGGGAGCTACGAGCAGTACTTC; cdr3_aa: CASSEGASGSYEQYF